This is a list of T cell receptor beta chains from one sample in a study of blood T cell repertoires in COVID-19. TCRdb's table, derived via immunoSEQ multiplex PCR, lists solely in-frame clones and lacks some. The profile covers 35,000 to 50,000 clones, with approximately 86% appearing a single time and 9% to 15% taken by the ten largest. The sequenced material came from peripheral blood. The receptors were sampled from a human donor in a cohort sampled during active COVID-19. CDR3s include the opening cysteine and the closing phenylalanine or tryptophan. The D gene is left open where the match is weak. Expanded clones get a size class; other rows say once, few or many, or leave the size out.

TRBJ1-1 TRBV28 - 15 - CASSLLGGVNTEAFF TGTGCCAGCAGTTTATTGGGGGGGGTGAACACTGAAGCTTTCTTT
TRBJ1-1 TRBV19 - 14 - CASSMGEINTEAFF TGTGCCAGTAGTATGGGAGAAATTAACACTGAAGCTTTCTTT
TRBJ2-7 TRBV5-1 - 15 TRBD1 CASSSNPTGDGEQYF TGCGCCAGCAGCTCCAACCCGACAGGGGACGGCGAGCAGTACTTC
TRBJ1-5 TRBV20-1 - 12 - CSASREYQPQHF TGCAGTGCTAGTAGGGAGTATCAGCCCCAGCATTTT
TRBJ2-7 TRBV12-3/TRBV12-4 - 12 TRBD2 CASSLGGGEQYF TGTGCCAGCAGTTTAGGGGGGGGCGAGCAGTACTTC
TRBJ2-7 TRBV19 once 14 TRBD1 CASSVGQGHYEQYF TGTGCCAGTAGTGTGGGACAGGGTCACTACGAGCAGTACTTC
TRBJ2-7 TRBV6-5 few 15 TRBD1 CASSLDRAVPYEQYF TGTGCCAGCAGTCTAGACAGGGCTGTTCCCTACGAGCAGTACTTC
TRBJ2-5 TRBV6-5 - 16 TRBD1 CASSYSRGTGRETQYF TGTGCCAGCAGTTACTCGAGGGGGACAGGGCGGGAGACCCAGTACTTC
TRBJ2-5 TRBV4-2 - 14 - CASSQDTQGGTQYF TGTGCCAGCAGCCAAGACACGCAGGGGGGGACCCAGTACTTC
TRBJ2-7 TRBV3-1/TRBV3-2 once 16 TRBD2 CASSPELGLGSYEQYF TGTGCCAGCAGCCCTGAGCTTGGACTAGGATCCTACGAGCAGTACTTC
TRBJ2-7 TRBV6-2/TRBV6-3 - 14 TRBD1 CASSPRDRFYEQYF TGTGCCAGCAGTCCCCGGGACAGGTTCTACGAGCAGTACTTC
TRBJ1-5 TRBV19 - 15 TRBD1 CASRTGQGYDQPQHF TGTGCCAGTAGGACTGGACAGGGATACGATCAGCCCCAGCATTTT
TRBJ2-2 TRBV9 once 18 TRBD2 CASSPPLGLAGSTGELFF TGTGCCAGCAGCCCACCCTTGGGGCTAGCGGGGAGCACCGGGGAGCTGTTTTTT
TRBJ2-1 TRBV3-1/TRBV3-2 - 19 TRBD1 CASSQVDRGRVALDNEQFF TGTGCCAGCAGCCAAGTGGACAGGGGGCGCGTAGCGCTGGACAATGAGCAGTTCTTC
TRBJ2-1 TRBV4-3 - 15 TRBD2 CASSQGEGPNNEQFF TGCGCCAGCAGCCAAGGGGAGGGACCAAACAATGAGCAGTTCTTC
TRBJ2-5 TRBV7-6 - 13 - CASSLYAGETQYF TGTGCCAGCAGCTTATACGCAGGGGAGACCCAGTACTTC
TRBJ1-4 TRBV30 - 15 - CAWSRPGVRGEKLFF TGTGCCTGGAGCCGTCCAGGGGTACGGGGTGAAAAACTGTTTTTT
TRBJ2-7 TRBV28 - 13 TRBD2 CASNAFQRGTQYF TGTGCCAGCAACGCCTTTCAGCGGGGGACGCAGTACTTC
TRBJ2-5 TRBV6-2/TRBV6-3 - 13 TRBD2 CASSRTSGVGQYF TGTGCCAGCAGTCGGACTAGCGGGGTCGGCCAGTACTTC
TRBJ2-7 TRBV9 once 15 TRBD1 CASSAGQGAKDEQYF TGTGCCAGCAGCGCTGGACAGGGGGCGAAGGACGAGCAGTACTTC
TRBJ2-3 TRBV5-1 once 13 - CASSLAGTDTQYF TGCGCCAGCAGTTTGGCAGGTACAGATACGCAGTATTTT
TRBJ2-7 TRBV6-2/TRBV6-3 - 11 - CASSYSRTIFF TGTGCCAGCAGCTACTCTCGGACTATCTTCTTC
TRBJ1-1 TRBV6-5 - 16 TRBD1 CASSYGGTGGDTEAFF TGTGCCAGCAGTTACGGGGGGACAGGAGGGGACACTGAAGCTTTCTTT
TRBJ2-3 TRBV7-3 few 15 - CASSLQGPSTDTQYF TGTGCCAGCAGCCTTCAGGGGCCTAGCACAGATACGCAGTATTTT
TRBJ1-6 TRBV2 once 17 - CASSEVTMSSYNSPLHF TGTGCCAGCAGTGAAGTGACAATGAGCTCCTATAATTCACCCCTCCACTTT
TRBJ2-7 TRBV3-1/TRBV3-2 - 14 TRBD1 CASSSSTGPHEQYF TGTGCCAGCAGCTCTTCGACAGGGCCCCACGAGCAGTACTTC
TRBJ2-2 TRBV6-5 - 15 TRBD1 CASSLQGLGTGELFF TGTGCCAGCAGTCTACAGGGGTTGGGTACCGGGGAGCTGTTTTTT
TRBJ2-7 TRBV6-5 - 14 TRBD1 CATSPSGGYYEQYF TGTGCCACCTCCCCTTCAGGGGGCTACTACGAGCAGTACTTC
TRBJ2-3 TRBV29-1 - 14 TRBD1 CSVAGQGSTDTQYF TGCAGCGTCGCGGGACAGGGCAGCACAGATACGCAGTATTTT
TRBJ2-5 TRBV5-6 - 11 - CASSFYGTQYF TGTGCCAGCAGCTTTTACGGGACCCAGTACTTC
TRBJ1-4 TRBV2 - 12 - CASSREGEKLFF TGTGCCAGCAGTAGGGAGGGGGAAAAACTGTTTTTT
TRBJ2-2 TRBV5-1 - 13 - CASSLGPTGELFF TGCGCCAGCAGCTTGGGTCCGACCGGGGAGCTGTTTTTT
TRBJ2-3 TRBV5-1 - 16 - CASSFQGGFSTDTQYF TGCGCCAGCAGCTTTCAGGGAGGATTTAGCACAGATACGCAGTATTTT
TRBJ2-7 TRBV2 - 12 - CASRGQTYEQYF TGTGCCAGCAGAGGACAGACCTACGAGCAGTACTTC
TRBJ1-5 TRBV3-1/TRBV3-2 - 18 TRBD1 CASSQGAPTGASNQPQHF TGTGCCAGCAGCCAAGGGGCCCCGACAGGGGCCAGCAATCAGCCCCAGCATTTT
TRBJ2-5 TRBV14 - 14 TRBD1 CASSHGTGTETQYF TGTGCCAGCAGCCACGGGACAGGGACGGAGACCCAGTACTTC
TRBJ1-1 TRBV7-8 few 15 - CASSLGQLGNTEAFF TGTGCCAGCAGCTTAGGACAGTTGGGGAACACTGAAGCTTTCTTT
TRBJ2-7 TRBV5-5 - 14 TRBD1 CASSLGQGMDEQYF TGTGCCAGCAGCTTGGGACAGGGGATGGACGAGCAGTACTTC
TRBJ1-2 TRBV18 - 15 - CASSPVSRDGNGYTF TGTGCCAGCTCACCAGTCTCCAGGGATGGGAATGGCTACACCTTC
TRBJ2-1 TRBV6-5 - 13 - CASSYSGADEQFF TGTGCCAGCAGTTACTCAGGGGCCGATGAGCAGTTCTTC
TRBJ2-1 TRBV6-4 - 15 TRBD2 CASSVFYSGDNEQFF TGTGCCAGCAGTGTATTCTATAGCGGGGACAATGAGCAGTTCTTC
TRBJ1-5 TRBV6-6 - 15 TRBD1 CASSTGTGSDQPQHF TGTGCCAGCAGTACCGGGACAGGGAGCGATCAGCCCCAGCATTTT